This T cell receptor (beta chain) stems from a study of blood T cell repertoires in COVID-19 (dated by TCRdb to the early 2020s). Context from the whole study: The collaborator samples originated in the United States, Italy and Spain and spanned the acute and convalescent phases of COVID-19. The prospective study material was composed of cDNA or gDNA derived from T cells, B-cell-depleted T cells, or PBMCs. Deeply sampled blood TCRbeta repertoires from subjects exposed to, actively infected with, or recovered from COVID-19 were included in the dataset. A freely available public database, intended as a resource for researchers studying the immune response to SARS-CoV-2, is where the repertoires were released. Samples came from the ongoing ImmuneRACE study (first 160 participants) plus 1,254 subjects from 6 global collaborators. Sample metadata almost always included a de-identified subject ID, COVID-19 status, age in years and sex. Where available, HLA class I and class II types were taken from metadata supplied by the sample provider and were not determined by assay-based typing.

The V end gives up 4 bases and the J end 5 bases, leaving 7 bases in the junction not matched to a gene. The germline V gene sets CDR1 to SGHDN and CDR2 to FVKESK. The CDR3 spans 15 residues, from the cysteine through the phenylalanine. The retained sequence is limited to the CDR3, 45 bases, with the frame set at the first base. The immunoSEQ Assay, a bias-controlled multiplex PCR, was used to amplify TCRbeta CDR3 regions from genomic DNA. As for the original processing: The number of nucleated cells in each sample was estimated by amplification of reference gene primers within the assay. To quantify the absolute abundance of each unique TCRbeta CDR3 rearrangement, sequence reads were collapsed and filtered. For each sample, productive Simpson clonality was calculated by taking the square root of Simpson's diversity index across productive rearrangements. TCRdb mirrors the immuneACCESS table, restricted to in-frame sequences. Some clones are absent from its copies; in checked studies, under half trace to an unresolved V gene, and the reason for the others is unknown. The D gene and trimming were derived from the DNA, and the V and J assignments and clone size from that table. This sample lists about 51,000 clones; around 83% were detected once. The top ten clones comprise 4% to 5% of the sample.

Each collaborating institution followed its own protocols to collect whole blood in K2EDTA tubes. For TCRbeta analysis, collaborators shipped samples as frozen whole blood, isolated PBMCs, or DNA extracted from either of those sample types. For this clone: No cognate antigen has been identified for it. Base qualities are not at hand, and no much larger clone is one base apart.

Overall study results and their limits: The amount of clinical and demographic metadata varied by source and participant and was provided uncurated.

The specimen sequenced was peripheral blood. This receptor was taken from a man at least 80 years old with active COVID-19. The rearranged segments are TRBV14 and TRBJ2-2, and 7 junctional nucleotides match TRBD1. In nucleotide form, the sequence is TGTGCCAGCAGCCGGGACAGCTCTGTGACCGGGGAGCTGTTTTTT. It codes for CASSRDSSVTGELFF.